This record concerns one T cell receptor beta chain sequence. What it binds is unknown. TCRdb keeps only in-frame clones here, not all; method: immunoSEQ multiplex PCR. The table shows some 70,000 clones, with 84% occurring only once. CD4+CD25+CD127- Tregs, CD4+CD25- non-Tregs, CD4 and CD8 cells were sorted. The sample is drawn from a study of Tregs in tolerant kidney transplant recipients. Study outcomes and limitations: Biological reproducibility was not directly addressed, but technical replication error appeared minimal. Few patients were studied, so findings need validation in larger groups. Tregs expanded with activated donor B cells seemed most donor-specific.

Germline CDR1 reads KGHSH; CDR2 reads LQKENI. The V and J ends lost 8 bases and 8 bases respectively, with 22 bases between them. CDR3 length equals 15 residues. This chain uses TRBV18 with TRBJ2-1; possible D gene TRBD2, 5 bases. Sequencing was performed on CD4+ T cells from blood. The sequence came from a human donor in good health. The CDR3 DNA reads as TGTGCCAGCGCCCCCCGCGGGCTCCTCCGGGATGAGCAGTTCTTC. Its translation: CASAPRGLLRDEQFF.